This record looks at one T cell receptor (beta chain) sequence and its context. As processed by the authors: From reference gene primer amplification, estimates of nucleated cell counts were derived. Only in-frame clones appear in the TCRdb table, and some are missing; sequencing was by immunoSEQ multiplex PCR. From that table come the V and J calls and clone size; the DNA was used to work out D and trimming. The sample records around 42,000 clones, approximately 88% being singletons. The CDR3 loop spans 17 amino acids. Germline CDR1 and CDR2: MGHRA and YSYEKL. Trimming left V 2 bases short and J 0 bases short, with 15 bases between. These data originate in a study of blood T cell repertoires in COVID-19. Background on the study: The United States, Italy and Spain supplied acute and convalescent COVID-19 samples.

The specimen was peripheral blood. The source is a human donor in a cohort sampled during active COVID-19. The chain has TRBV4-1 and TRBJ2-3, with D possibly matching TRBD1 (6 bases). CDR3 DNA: TGCGCCAGCAGCCAAAGAGCGACAGGTACTAGCACAGATACGCAGTATTTT. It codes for CASSQRATGTSTDTQYF.